The T cell receptor beta chain described here comes from a study of T cell repertoires in cytomegalovirus infection. About the research overall: Signatures in public TCR beta sequences pointed to both CMV infection and matching HLA type.

To note about this clonotype: The target antigen is unknown.

MiXCR was run by TCRdb on the reads, yielding one entry per CDR3 protein. The sample shows roughly 920,000 distinct CDR3 sequences, around 32% of them seen only once. The length of the CDR3 is 17 residues. V lost 4 bases, J lost 4 bases, and 14 bases stayed unmatched. The V gene's germline CDR1 is SGHTA and CDR2 FQGTGA. The material sequenced was cultured CD8+ T cells from PBMCs, taken from culture after CMV antigen stimulation. The receptor was isolated from a human donor in good health (CMV status not recorded). Some clones in this sample may be carry-over from other donors' samples. This sequence joins TRBV7-3 and TRBJ2-3; 7 positions match TRBD2. The CDR3, as DNA: TGTGCCAGCAGCTCCCGGGATGCGTCAGGGAGGGCAGATACGCAGTATTTT. Translating it yields CASSSRDASGRADTQYF.